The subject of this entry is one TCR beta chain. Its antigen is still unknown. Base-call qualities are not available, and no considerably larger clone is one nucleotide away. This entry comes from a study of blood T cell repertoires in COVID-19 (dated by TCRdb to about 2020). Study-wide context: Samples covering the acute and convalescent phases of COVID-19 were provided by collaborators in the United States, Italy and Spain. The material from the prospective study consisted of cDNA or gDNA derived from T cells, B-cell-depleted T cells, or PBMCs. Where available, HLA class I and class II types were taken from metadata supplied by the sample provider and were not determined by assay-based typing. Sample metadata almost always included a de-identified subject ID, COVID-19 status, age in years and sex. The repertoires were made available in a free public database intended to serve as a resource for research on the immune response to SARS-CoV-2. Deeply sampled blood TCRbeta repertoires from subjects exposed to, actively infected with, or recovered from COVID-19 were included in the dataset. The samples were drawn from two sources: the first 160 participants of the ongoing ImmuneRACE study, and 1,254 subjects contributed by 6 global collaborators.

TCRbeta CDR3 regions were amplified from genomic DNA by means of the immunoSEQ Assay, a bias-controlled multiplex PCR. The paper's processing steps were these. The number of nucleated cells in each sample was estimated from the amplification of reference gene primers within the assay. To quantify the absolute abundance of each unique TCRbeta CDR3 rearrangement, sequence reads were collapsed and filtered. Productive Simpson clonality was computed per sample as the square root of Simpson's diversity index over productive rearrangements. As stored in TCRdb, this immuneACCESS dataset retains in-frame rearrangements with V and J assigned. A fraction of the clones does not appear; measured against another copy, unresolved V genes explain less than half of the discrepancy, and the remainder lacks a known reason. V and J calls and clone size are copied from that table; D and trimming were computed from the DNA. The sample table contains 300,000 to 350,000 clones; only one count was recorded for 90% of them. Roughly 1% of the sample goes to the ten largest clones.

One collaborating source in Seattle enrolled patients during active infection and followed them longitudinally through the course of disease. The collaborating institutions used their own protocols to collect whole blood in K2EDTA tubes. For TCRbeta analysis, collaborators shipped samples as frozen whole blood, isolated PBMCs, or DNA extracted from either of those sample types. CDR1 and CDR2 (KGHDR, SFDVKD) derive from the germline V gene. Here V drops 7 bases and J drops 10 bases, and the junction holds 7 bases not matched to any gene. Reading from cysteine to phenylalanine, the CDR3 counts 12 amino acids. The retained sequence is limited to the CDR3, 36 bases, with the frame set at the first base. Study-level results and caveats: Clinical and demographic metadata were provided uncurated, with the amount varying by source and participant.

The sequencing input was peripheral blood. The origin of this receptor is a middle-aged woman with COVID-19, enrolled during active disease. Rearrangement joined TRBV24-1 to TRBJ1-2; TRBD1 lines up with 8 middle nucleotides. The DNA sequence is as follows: TGTGCCACCAGGTCGGACAGGGATATCTACACCTTC. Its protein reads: CATRSDRDIYTF.